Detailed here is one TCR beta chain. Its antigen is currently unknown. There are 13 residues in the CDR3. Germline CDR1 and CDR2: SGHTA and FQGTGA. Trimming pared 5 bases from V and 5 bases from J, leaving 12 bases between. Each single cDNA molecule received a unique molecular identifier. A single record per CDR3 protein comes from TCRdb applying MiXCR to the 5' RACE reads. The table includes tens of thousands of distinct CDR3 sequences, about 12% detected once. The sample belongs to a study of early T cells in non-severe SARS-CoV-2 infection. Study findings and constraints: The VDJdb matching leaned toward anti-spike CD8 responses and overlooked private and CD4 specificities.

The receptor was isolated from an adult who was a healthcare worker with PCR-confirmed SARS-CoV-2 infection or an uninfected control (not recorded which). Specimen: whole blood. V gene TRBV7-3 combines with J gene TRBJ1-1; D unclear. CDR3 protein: CASSRRGETEAFF. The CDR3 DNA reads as TGTGCCAGCAGCCGCCGGGGTGAGACTGAAGCTTTCTTT.